Below are 15 T cell receptor beta chains sequenced from a single sample in a study of T cells after yellow fever vaccination (dated by TCRdb to about 2019). In the paper's terms, the treatment or condition label means: live attenuated yellow fever vaccine strain. Receptor libraries were prepared by 5' RACE. Data came from an Illumina NovaSeq 6000. Through fastp at Q25 and MiXCR, TCRdb rebuilt clones from the public reads, retaining in-frame beta chains. Each entry merges the rows of one CDR3 protein and shows their most common DNA and genes. Within this sample are a few hundred thousand distinct CDR3 sequences, with around 19% of them counted one time only. The top ten constitute 18% of the sample. This sample comprised PBMCs, obtained before the yellow fever booster vaccination. These receptors were collected from a man between 18 and 29 years old who received the YFV17D yellow fever vaccine.

In DNA form, the CDR3 reads TGTGCCAGCAGCCAATGGGGACTGTCGGAGACCCAGTACTTC. Its translation: CASSQWGLSETQYF. The chain couples TRBV7-2 to TRBJ2-5; perhaps TRBD2 as D (6 bases). Germline values: CDR1 SGHTA, CDR2 FQGNSA. The CDR3 runs 14 residues. V was trimmed by 5 bases and J by 5 bases, leaving 15 bases between them.

There are a few counts of this clonotype. CDR3 sequence: CASSYSTHGTTDTQYF. CDR3 bases: TGTGCCAGCAGTTACTCGACCCACGGGACCACAGATACGCAGTATTTT. V and J are TRBV6-5 and TRBJ2-3, with D tentatively TRBD1 or TRBD2 (5 bases each). CDR3 length: 16 amino acids. Germline-derived CDR1 and CDR2 are MNHEY and SVGAGI. V was trimmed by 0 bases and J by 2 bases, leaving 12 bases between them.

This clonotype was seen a handful of times. The chain couples TRBV4-1 to TRBJ1-2; the D is unclear. Per the germline V gene, CDR1 is MGHRA and CDR2 is YSYEKL. V dropped 1 base and J dropped 5 bases, with 8 bases sitting between them. There are 13 residues in the CDR3. CDR3 sequence reads: CASSQAFGYGYTF. In nucleotides, the CDR3 is TGCGCCAGCAGCCAAGCGTTCGGGTATGGCTACACCTTC.

A few counts support this clonotype. This chain uses TRBV3-1 with TRBJ2-1; 10 nucleotides match TRBD1. Unmatched junction bases numbered 5, after V lost 2 bases and J lost 7 bases. Per germline, CDR1 LGHDT and CDR2 YNNKEL (reference sequence). The length of the CDR3 is 15 residues. CDR3 nucleotide sequence: TGTGCCAGCAGCCAATGGGACAGGGGTGGAAATGAGCAGTTCTTC. Translated, it gives CASSQWDRGGNEQFF.

The rearrangement joins TRBV4-1 to TRBJ1-4, with D unclear. The V and J ends lost 1 base and 8 bases respectively, with 17 bases between them. This CDR3 contains 16 residues. Germline-derived CDR1 and CDR2 are MGHRA and YSYEKL. The chain's CDR3 is CASSQATRDLGEKLFF. The CDR3 bases are TGCGCCAGCAGCCAAGCTACCCGGGATCTAGGGGAAAAACTGTTTTTT.

The rearrangement joins TRBV28 to TRBJ2-7, with 8 bases lining up with TRBD1. Germline V gene sequence: CDR1 MDHEN, CDR2 SYDVKM. The CDR3 runs to 15 residues. The V gene end was trimmed by 7 bases and the J gene end by 1 base; junction bases not matched to a gene: 9. Here the CDR3 DNA reads TGTGCCAGCACTCTCGGACAGGGAGTATCCTACGAGCAGTACTTC. Its protein is CASTLGQGVSYEQYF.

This clonotype was counted between two and nine times. The V and J genes are TRBV6-5 and TRBJ2-7; 9 bases map to TRBD2. V trimming: 2 bases; J trimming: 0 bases; junction bases outside the gene matches: 2. The length of the CDR3 is 15 residues. Germline assignment: CDR1 MNHEY and CDR2 SVGAGI. CDR3 nucleotides: TGTGCCAGCAGTTACAGCGGGGGGAGCTCCTACGAGCAGTACTTC. As protein: CASSYSGGSSYEQYF.

This clonotype was seen at least ten times. The rearrangement links TRBV11-2 to TRBJ1-1; D uncertain. CDR3 length equals 13 residues. V was clipped by 3 bases and J by 2 bases, with 7 bases between them. Germline-derived CDR1 and CDR2 are SGHAT and FQNNGV. CDR3 residues: CASSLRRNTEAFF. The CDR3, as DNA: TGTGCCAGCAGCTTGAGGAGAAACACTGAAGCTTTCTTT.

This clonotype was picked up a small number of times. The rearrangement links TRBV10-3 to TRBJ1-6, with TRBD1 identical over 8 bases. CDR3 size: 14 residues. The germline gives CDR1 ENHRY, CDR2 SYGVKD. V dropped 3 bases and J dropped 10; count of bases not matched to a gene: 5. The CDR3 here is CAISDRGRDSPLHF. The CDR3 DNA reads as TGTGCCATCAGTGACAGGGGGCGAGACTCACCCCTCCACTTT.

This clonotype was detected a few times. J is TRBJ1-2 and V is TRBV12-3 or TRBV12-4; D perhaps matches TRBD1 (6 bases). The CDR3 has 12 residues. V was cut by 3 bases and J by 8 bases, with 10 bases left in between. The CDR3 coding sequence is TGTGCCAGCAGTTTCGGACAGTTCGGCTACACCTTC. Translation gives CASSFGQFGYTF.

This clonotype has just a few counts. V gene TRBV7-9 combines with J gene TRBJ1-6; D gene ambiguous. V lost 0 bases and J lost 8, with 17 bases in between. The CDR3 covers 17 residues. Germline CDR1 and CDR2: SEHNR and FQNEAQ (reference sequence). The CDR3 spells CASSLAGVGRVDSPLHF. DNA for the CDR3: TGTGCCAGCAGCTTAGCTGGTGTCGGGAGGGTGGATTCACCCCTCCACTTT.

This clonotype was seen more than once but under ten times. This chain joins TRBV10-3 and TRBJ1-2; D is ambiguous. The CDR3 totals 14 residues. V lost 2 bases, J lost 0 bases, and 7 bases lay in between. CDR1 is ENHRY, CDR2 SYGVKD, per germline. Written as DNA, the CDR3 is TGTGCCATCAGTGAGGGAAGGACTAACTATGGCTACACCTTC. As protein: CAISEGRTNYGYTF.

The chain is built from TRBV10-2 and TRBJ1-2; D gene unclear. The CDR3 has 14 residues. The V and J ends lost 5 bases and 5 bases respectively, with 15 bases between them. CDR1 and CDR2 (germline): WSHSY, SAAADI. CDR3 sequence: CASSPWVGEYGYTF. As DNA, the CDR3 is TGCGCCAGCAGTCCCTGGGTAGGAGAGTATGGCTACACCTTC.

The rearrangement links TRBV20-1 to TRBJ1-2; no clear D gene. From germline, CDR1 is DFQATT and CDR2 SNEGSKA (reference sequence). The V and J ends lost 1 base and 6 bases respectively, with 9 bases between them. The CDR3 extends over 12 amino acids. CDR3 nucleotide sequence: TGCAGTGCTAGAGGGCGGGCGGATGGCTACACCTTC. This translates into CSARGRADGYTF.

The J gene is TRBJ1-5, the V gene TRBV15; 7 nucleotides agree with TRBD1. CDR3 length: 15 residues. Trimming took 1 base from V and 6 from J; bases not matched to a gene: 6. Germline CDR1 and CDR2: LNHNV and YYDKDF (reference sequence). DNA for the CDR3: TGTGCCACCAGCAGAGGGGACAGTTATATTCAGCCCCAGCATTTT. This gives the protein CATSRGDSYIQPQHF.